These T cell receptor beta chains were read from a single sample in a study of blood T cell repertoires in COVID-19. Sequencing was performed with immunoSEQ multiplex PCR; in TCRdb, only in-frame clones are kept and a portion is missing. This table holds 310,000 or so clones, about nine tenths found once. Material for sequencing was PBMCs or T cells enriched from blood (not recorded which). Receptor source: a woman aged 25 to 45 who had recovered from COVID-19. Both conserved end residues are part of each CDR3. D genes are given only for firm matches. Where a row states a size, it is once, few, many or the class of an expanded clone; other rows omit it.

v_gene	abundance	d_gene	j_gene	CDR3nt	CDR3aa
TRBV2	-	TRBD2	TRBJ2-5	TGTGCCAGCAGTGAAAGGGTTGGACTAGCGGGAGTAGAGACCCAGTACTTC	CASSERVGLAGVETQYF
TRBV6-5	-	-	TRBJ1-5	TGTGCCACCGAGGGTGTGGTGGGTCAGCCCCAGCATTTT	CATEGVVGQPQHF
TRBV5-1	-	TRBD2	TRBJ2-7	TGCGCCAGCAGCTTGGGACTAGCGGGAAGAACGCAGTACTTC	CASSLGLAGRTQYF
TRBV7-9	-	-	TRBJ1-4	TGTGCCAGCAGCTCCCTCCCCGGGGAAAATGAAAAACTGTTTTTT	CASSSLPGENEKLFF
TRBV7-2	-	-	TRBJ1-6	TGTGCCAGCAGCTTATCCACAGGGAATTCACCCCTCCACTTT	CASSLSTGNSPLHF
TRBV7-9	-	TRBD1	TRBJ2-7	TGTGCCAGCAGCTTAGACCGGGACAGGGTGTTCTACGAGCAGTACTTC	CASSLDRDRVFYEQYF
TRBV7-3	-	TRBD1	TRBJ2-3	TGTGCCAGCAGCCAGGGGACAGCTAGCACAGATACGCAGTATTTT	CASSQGTASTDTQYF
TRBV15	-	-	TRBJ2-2	TGTGCCACCAGCAGAGGAGAGGGTGGGACCGGGGAGCTGTTTTTT	CATSRGEGGTGELFF
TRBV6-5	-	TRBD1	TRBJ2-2	TGTGCCAGCACTTCCAGGGGGCGACCCGGGGAGCTGTTTTTT	CASTSRGRPGELFF
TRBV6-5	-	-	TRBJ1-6	TGTGCCAGCAGTTACCCCATTAGACAGAATTCACCCCTCCACTTT	CASSYPIRQNSPLHF
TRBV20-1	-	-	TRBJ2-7	TGCAGTGCAATAAGGGGTCACGAGCAGTACTTC	CSAIRGHEQYF
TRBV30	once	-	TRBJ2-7	TGTGCCTGGAGCCACTCCTACCCTGGTTACGAGCAGTACTTC	CAWSHSYPGYEQYF
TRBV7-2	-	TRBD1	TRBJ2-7	TGTGCCAGCAGCTTAGCGACAGGGACCAGCTACGAGCAGTACTTC	CASSLATGTSYEQYF
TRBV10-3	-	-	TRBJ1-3	TGTGCCATCAGGAGGTTGGGGGCAGGTAGTTCCTCTGGAAACACCATATATTTT	CAIRRLGAGSSSGNTIYF
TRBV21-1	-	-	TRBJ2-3	TGTGCCAGCAGCAAAAGGCTCGAACAGGGAGACACAGATACGCAGTATTTT	CASSKRLEQGDTDTQYF
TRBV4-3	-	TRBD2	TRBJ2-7	TGCGCCAGCAGCTCGGGGAGGGGTAGCGGGAGGACCTACGAGCAGTACTTC	CASSSGRGSGRTYEQYF
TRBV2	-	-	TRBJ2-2	TGTGCCACCGCGCCCCCTGCCGGGGAGCTGTTTTTT	CATAPPAGELFF
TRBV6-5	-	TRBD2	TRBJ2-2	TGTGCCAGCAGTTACTCGGGACTAGGGGAAGGGGAGCTGTTTTTT	CASSYSGLGEGELFF
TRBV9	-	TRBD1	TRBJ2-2	TGTGCCAGCAGCGCCCCAAAGGGACAGGGTTTTGGGGAGCTGTTTTTT	CASSAPKGQGFGELFF
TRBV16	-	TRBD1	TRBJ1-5	TGTGCCAGCAGCCGCCAAACGTGGGACAGGGTTAGCCAGCCCCAGCATTTT	CASSRQTWDRVSQPQHF
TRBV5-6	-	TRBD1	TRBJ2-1	TGTGCCAGCAGCTTTCCGCAGGGGGCATCCTACAATGAGCAGTTCTTC	CASSFPQGASYNEQFF
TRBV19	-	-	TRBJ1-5	TGTGCCAGTAGTATTCAGGTTAATAGCAATCAGCCCCAGCATTTT	CASSIQVNSNQPQHF